These T cell receptor delta chains were read from a single sample in a study of delta chains in infants with herpesvirus infections. With CATT, TCRdb re-called clones from the RT-PCR reads. This table has hundreds of delta-chain clones, under 20% appearing once. The material sequenced was peripheral blood, taken at time point 2 of longitudinal follow-up. These receptors came from a human donor who was a Ugandan infant, either HIV-exposed or HIV-unexposed (not recorded which). CDR3s include the opening cysteine and the closing phenylalanine or tryptophan. A D gene is named only where the DNA matches it firmly. Size values are once, few and many counts, or a class for expanded clones, and some rows have none.

CDR3 DNA	CDR3 protein	V gene	J gene	clone size	D gene
TGTGCTCTTGGGGAACCGACTCGGGGGGGGGATACGCGGGCCTACACCGATAAACTCATCTTT	CALGEPTRGGDTRAYTDKLIF	TRDV1	TRDJ1	large	TRDD3
TGTGCTCTTGGGGAACTATCGGTGCGTACCCCCTCTCTGGGGGATACTTACACCGATAAACTCATCTTT	CALGELSVRTPSLGDTYTDKLIF	TRDV1	TRDJ1	large	TRDD3
TGTGCTCTTGGGGAACTCCTTTTTCCTAAACGTGCTAAATGTACTGGGGCCCAGCGAATCGATAAACTCATCTTT	CALGELLFPKRAKCTGAQRIDKLIF	TRDV1	TRDJ1	large	-
TGTGCTCTTGGGGAACCCCCATTCCTACATACCTACTGGGGGATAAGACGCACCGATAAACTCATCTTT	CALGEPPFLHTYWGIRRTDKLIF	TRDV1	TRDJ1	medium-sized	TRDD3
TGTGCCTGTGACACTGGGGGATACTGGGACACCCGACAGATGTTTTTC	CACDTGGYWDTRQMFF	TRDV2	TRDJ3	few	TRDD3
TGTGCCTCCGCCTTCCTTTGGGCTGGGGAAGAGAGGACCGATAAACTCATCTTT	CASAFLWAGEERTDKLIF	TRDV3	TRDJ1	large	-
TGTGCCTCTAGTCAGCGACTACTGTGTAAACTCATCTTT	CASSQRLLCKLIF	TRDV3	TRDJ1	-	-
TGTGCTCTTGGGGAATTCATTTTCCTACGGCCCGGTACTGGGGGAAACGAGTACACCGATAAACTCATCTTT	CALGEFIFLRPGTGGNEYTDKLIF	TRDV1	TRDJ1	large	TRDD3
TGTGCCTGTGACAAAATTAGGTGGGGGATACGCTCGCCGGACACCCGACAGATGTTTTTC	CACDKIRWGIRSPDTRQMFF	TRDV2	TRDJ3	large	TRDD3
TGTGCAGCAAGCGAGGGGTACTGGGGGGTGTACACCGATAAACTCATCTTT	CAASEGYWGVYTDKLIF	TRAV29/DV5	TRDJ1	large	TRDD3
TGTGCTCTTGGGGTTCCTACTCAAGAGTACACCGATAAACTCATCTTT	CALGVPTQEYTDKLIF	TRDV1	TRDJ1	large	TRDD2
TGTGCTCTTGGGAAGCCCCAAATTTCCTACTCAAGTACTGGGGGACACCAGGAACTCATCTTT	CALGKPQISYSSTGGHQELIF	TRDV1	TRDJ1	large	TRDD3
TGTGCTCTTGGGGAACCCATACTTCCTACCAGTACAATGTACACCGATAAACTCATCTTT	CALGEPILPTSTMYTDKLIF	TRDV1	TRDJ1	hyperexpanded	TRDD2
TGTGCTCTTGGGGAACTCCCCCCCACTACACGGATTGGGATGAGGCACACCGATAAACTCATCTTT	CALGELPPTTRIGMRHTDKLIF	TRDV1	TRDJ1	large	-
TGTGCCTGTGACAATACTGGGGGATACTGGGACACCCGACAGATGTTTTTC	CACDNTGGYWDTRQMFF	TRDV2	TRDJ3	large	TRDD3
TGTGCTCTTGGGGCCTTTGGCGTACTGGGGGATTCACCGTACACCGATAAACTCATCTTT	CALGAFGVLGDSPYTDKLIF	TRDV1	TRDJ1	large	TRDD3
TGTGCTCTTGGGGAACTGAGGGGTGTTCCCTTGGGGGATACTAGTACGACCGATAAACTCATCTTT	CALGELRGVPLGDTSTTDKLIF	TRDV1	TRDJ1	large	TRDD3
TGTGCTCTTGGGGAACCTACCTTAGAACGAAGGGCGGGGGATACGCATTCCGCCAAGACGGGGAAACTCATCTTT	CALGEPTLERRAGDTHSAKTGKLIF	TRDV1	TRDJ1	medium-sized	TRDD3
TGTGCCTGTGACACCTGGGGGTCGAGCTCCTGGGACACCCGACAGATGTTTTTC	CACDTWGSSSWDTRQMFF	TRDV2	TRDJ3	medium-sized	-
TGTGCTCTTGGGGAACTTTTTCCCTACCCGTACTGGGGGAGGTACACCGATAAACTCATCTTT	CALGELFPYPYWGRYTDKLIF	TRDV1	TRDJ1	large	TRDD3
TGTGCCTGTGACATAACTGGGGGATATGACTTTAGCTCCTGGGACACCCGACAGATGTTTTTC	CACDITGGYDFSSWDTRQMFF	TRDV2	TRDJ3	large	TRDD3
TGTGCTCTTGGGGAACCGCCATTTTCCTATTCGGACCAACAGGGGAGACCGTACACCGATAAACTCATCTTT	CALGEPPFSYSDQQGRPYTDKLIF	TRDV1	TRDJ1	medium-sized	-
TGTGCTCTTGGGGAACTTGAGCCTTCCTCGACTGGGGGATACGCCGGGGGACTCATCTTT	CALGELEPSSTGGYAGGLIF	TRDV1	TRDJ1	large	TRDD3
TGCTCTGTTGGGGTACTGGGGGATGTCACCGATAAACTCATCTTT	CSVGVLGDVTDKLIF	TRDV1	TRDJ1	few	TRDD3
TGTGCTCTTGGGGCCCTTCCTACGGCATGGGGGGATAGAGGTGCAAATAAACTCATCTTT	CALGALPTAWGDRGANKLIF	TRDV1	TRDJ1	large	-
TGTGCTCTTGGGGATTCTACCCTGGGGGTTCGTCTCATCTTT	CALGDSTLGVRLIF	TRDV1	TRDJ1	large	TRDD3
TGTGCTCTTGGGGAACTAGGCGTTCCCACACTGTACTGGACCCAGTACACCGATAAACTCATCTTT	CALGELGVPTLYWTQYTDKLIF	TRDV1	TRDJ1	large	-
TGTGCAATGAGAGGGGAGTATTCCCATGGGGGATACGCGTGTTGGTACACCGATAAACTCATCTTT	CAMRGEYSHGGYACWYTDKLIF	TRAV14/DV4	TRDJ1	large	TRDD3
TGTGCTCTTGGGGACCCTCCTAGACCTGACTGGGGGTCCGATAAACTCATCTTT	CALGDPPRPDWGSDKLIF	TRDV1	TRDJ1	large	TRDD3
TGTGCTCTTGGGGAACAGGCTATCGCTGTACTGGCCCCTCGGGCAGCACAACTCTTCTTT	CALGEQAIAVLAPRAAQLFF	TRDV1	TRDJ2	large	-
TGTGCTCTTGGGGAACGACCTAGACTGGGGGATACCGGGTACACCGATAAACTCATCTTT	CALGERPRLGDTGYTDKLIF	TRDV1	TRDJ1	large	TRDD3
TGTGCCTGTGACGTACTGGGGGATAGCTCCTGGGACACCCGACAGATGTTTTTC	CACDVLGDSSWDTRQMFF	TRDV2	TRDJ3	large	TRDD3
TGTGCTCTTGGGGAACGCCGAGGAACCTCCTTGCCGGGGGAATGGGAGTACACCGATAAACTCATCTTT	CALGERRGTSLPGEWEYTDKLIF	TRDV1	TRDJ1	large	-
TGTGCTCTTGGGGAACTACGGGTCCTACCGACCACCCGGTCCCGTACTGGGGGATACTTTCGACCCGATAAACTCATCTTT	CALGELRVLPTTRSRTGGYFRPDKLIF	TRDV1	TRDJ1	large	TRDD3
TGTGCTCTTGGGGAACTCTTGTCCTACGAGAAACCTGGGGGGTACACCGATAAACTCATCTTT	CALGELLSYEKPGGYTDKLIF	TRDV1	TRDJ1	large	-
TGTGCTCTTGGGGACCCCATTTCCTACGAGGTTGGGAGACCCTATAAACTCATCTTT	CALGDPISYEVGRPYKLIF	TRDV1	TRDJ1	large	TRDD2
TGTGCTCTTGGGGAACTAGGGGTTTCCTATTCCCTAAGACCCTGGAGGATACGTCTCTATTCACACACCGATAAACTCATCTTT	CALGELGVSYSLRPWRIRLYSHTDKLIF	TRDV1	TRDJ1	medium-sized	-
TGTGCTCTTGGGGAATACCCCGGTTGGGGACCTCCCAAACTCATCTTT	CALGEYPGWGPPKLIF	TRDV1	TRDJ1	large	-
TGTGCTCTTGGGGATGCTAGAGACACTGGGGGAACGTACACCGATAAACTCATCTTT	CALGDARDTGGTYTDKLIF	TRDV1	TRDJ1	few	TRDD3
TGTGCTCTTGGGGAAGTCCCCCGGACTGGGGGGACCCGCGATAAACTCATCTTT	CALGEVPRTGGTRDKLIF	TRDV1	TRDJ1	few	TRDD3
TGTGCTGCGATTGGACTGGGGGATACCGATAAACTCATCTTT	CAAIGLGDTDKLIF	TRAV38-2/DV8	TRDJ1	large	TRDD3
TGTGCTCTTGGGGAATTGTCGCTCCGGAGGTACTGGGGGACCGTGTACACCGATAAACTCATCTTT	CALGELSLRRYWGTVYTDKLIF	TRDV1	TRDJ1	large	TRDD3
TGTGCCTGTGACACGGTACTGGGGGATACGCGGTTCGACACCGATAAACTCATCTTT	CACDTVLGDTRFDTDKLIF	TRDV2	TRDJ1	large	TRDD3
TGTGCTCTTGGGGGGGACTGGGGGATACCACGCTACTCCTGGGACACCCGACAGATGTTTTTC	CALGGDWGIPRYSWDTRQMFF	TRDV1	TRDJ3	large	TRDD3
TGTGCTTATAGGAGCGCGTGGGACGCCTCTCCGAACTGGGGGATACGTGGGTACACCGATAAACTCATCTTT	CAYRSAWDASPNWGIRGYTDKLIF	TRAV38-2/DV8	TRDJ1	large	TRDD3
TGTGCTCTTGGGGAACTCACCTCAGATTCCTCACACGGGGCTGGGGCCCCAAACACCGATAAACTCATCTTT	CALGELTSDSSHGAGAPNTDKLIF	TRDV1	TRDJ1	large	-
TGTGCTCTTGGGGAACTCAAGTTTACGTTCCCGTACTGGGGGTTTTACACCGATAAACTCATCTTT	CALGELKFTFPYWGFYTDKLIF	TRDV1	TRDJ1	large	TRDD3
TGTGCTCTTGGGGAACTATCACGTCCCACCAGGGATACGCAACCCGGCGATAAACTCATCTTT	CALGELSRPTRDTQPGDKLIF	TRDV1	TRDJ1	-	TRDD3
TGTGCTCTCCCCATCCCCCGTTCTTGGGGGCCGCACACCGATAAACTCATCTTT	CALPIPRSWGPHTDKLIF	TRDV1	TRDJ1	medium-sized	-
TGTGCTCTTGGGGAACCGGACCCATGGATACACGGTTACTGGGGGATACGCGTATCAACTATACCGACCGATAAACTCATCTTT	CALGEPDPWIHGYWGIRVSTIPTDKLIF	TRDV1	TRDJ1	large	TRDD3